This TCR beta chain was observed in a study of T cell responses to AZD1222 COVID-19 vaccine. CDR1 is SGDLS and CDR2 is YYNGEE in the germline V gene. CDR3 length equals 16 residues. V shed 0 bases and J 5 bases; nucleotides not matched to a gene: 3. This clone was seen just once. Its antigen is unknown. Assay: immunoSEQ multiplex PCR; the TCRdb copy retains only in-frame clones and omits some. Among 130,000 or so clones listed, 93% were seen once. Notes on the study in general: Rises in breadth and depth of Spike-specific TCRs came after two AZD1222 doses.

The sequences come from peripheral blood, collected on day 0 of AZD1222 vaccination. The source of this sequence is an adult in good health. This chain connects TRBV9 to TRBJ2-1; TRBD2 agrees at 12 bases. CDR3 sequence: CASSVGTSGADNEQFF. As DNA, the CDR3 is TGTGCCAGCAGCGTAGGGACTAGCGGGGCAGACAATGAGCAGTTCTTC.